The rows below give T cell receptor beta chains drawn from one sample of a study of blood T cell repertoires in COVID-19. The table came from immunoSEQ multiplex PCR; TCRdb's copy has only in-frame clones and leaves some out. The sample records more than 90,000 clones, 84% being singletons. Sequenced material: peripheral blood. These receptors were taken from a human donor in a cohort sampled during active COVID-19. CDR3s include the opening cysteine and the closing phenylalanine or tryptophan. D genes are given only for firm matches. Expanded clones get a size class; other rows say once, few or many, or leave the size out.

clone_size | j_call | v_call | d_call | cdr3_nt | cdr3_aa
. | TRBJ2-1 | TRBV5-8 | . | TGTGCCAGCAGCCCGCCGGACGGGTGGACTTACAATGAGCAGTTCTTC | CASSPPDGWTYNEQFF
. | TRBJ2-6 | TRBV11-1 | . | TGTGCCAGCAGCACTTTCTCTGGGGCCAACGTCCTGACTTTC | CASSTFSGANVLTF
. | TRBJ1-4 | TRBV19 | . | TGTGCCAGTAGATGGAAAGGGGGAAATGAAAAACTGTTTTTT | CASRWKGGNEKLFF
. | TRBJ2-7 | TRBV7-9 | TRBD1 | TGTGCCAGCAGCTTTAGGGGGCCGGAGTACGAGCAGTACTTC | CASSFRGPEYEQYF
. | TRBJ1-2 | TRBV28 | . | TGTGCCAGCAGCCTCCAGACAGGAGGCCTGGGCTACACCTTC | CASSLQTGGLGYTF
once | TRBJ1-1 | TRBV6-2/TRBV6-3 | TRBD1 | TGTGCCAGCAGTTACTCATTGACAGGGTTCTTCACTGAAGCTTTCTTT | CASSYSLTGFFTEAFF
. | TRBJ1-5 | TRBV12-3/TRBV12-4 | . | TGTGCCAGCAGTTTAGCGCGGGGACCCCAGCATTTT | CASSLARGPQHF
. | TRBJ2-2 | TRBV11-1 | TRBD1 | TGTGCCAGCAGCTATGGACAGGGGGGGACCGGGGAGCTGTTTTTT | CASSYGQGGTGELFF
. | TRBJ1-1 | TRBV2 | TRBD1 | TGTGCCGGCGATGACAGGGGCGAGGGGGAAGCTTTCTTT | CAGDDRGEGEAFF
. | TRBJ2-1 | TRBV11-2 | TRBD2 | TGTGCCAGCAGCTCCTTTAGCGGGGGGGCCTGGAATGAGCAGTTCTTC | CASSSFSGGAWNEQFF
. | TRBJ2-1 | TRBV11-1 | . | TGTGCCAGCAGCTTAGCACAGGGAACCTACAATGAGCAGTTCTTC | CASSLAQGTYNEQFF
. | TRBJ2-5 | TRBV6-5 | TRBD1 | TGTGCCAGCAGAGGGACAGGGTTGGGGGAGACCCAGTACTTC | CASRGTGLGETQYF
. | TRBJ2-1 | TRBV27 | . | TGTGCCAGCATCCCTAACCTGGCTGTCTCGTCGGGTGAGCAGTTCTTC | CASIPNLAVSSGEQFF
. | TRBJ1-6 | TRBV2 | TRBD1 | TGTGCCAGCACCGGACAGGGGAATAATTCACCCCTCCACTTT | CASTGQGNNSPLHF
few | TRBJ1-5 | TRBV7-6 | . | TGTGCCAGCAGCCCGCAGGGTGGACAGCCCCAGCATTTT | CASSPQGGQPQHF
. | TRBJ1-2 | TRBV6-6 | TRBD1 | TGTGCCAGCGGTATACCGGGACAGCGCTATGGCTACACCTTC | CASGIPGQRYGYTF
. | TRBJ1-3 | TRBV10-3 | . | TGTGCCATCAGTGATGGTGGGCTCTTGGAAAACACCATATATTTT | CAISDGGLLENTIYF
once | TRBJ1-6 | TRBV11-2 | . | TGTGCCAGCAGCTCCACAGGAAATTCACCCCTCCACTTT | CASSSTGNSPLHF
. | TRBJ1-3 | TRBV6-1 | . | TGTGCCAGCAGTGAACTCGCCCTCAGCTCTGGAAACACCATATATTTT | CASSELALSSGNTIYF
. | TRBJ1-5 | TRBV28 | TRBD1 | TGTGCCAGCAGTAAGGACAGGGTAGGGGGACAGCCCCAGCATTTT | CASSKDRVGGQPQHF
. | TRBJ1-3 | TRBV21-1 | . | TGTGCCAGCCCAGGGGCACCACTCTCTGGAAACACCATATATTTT | CASPGAPLSGNTIYF
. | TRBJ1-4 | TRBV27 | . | TGTGCCAGCAGCCTTAAGGCAGGGGTCTATGAAAAACTGTTTTTT | CASSLKAGVYEKLFF
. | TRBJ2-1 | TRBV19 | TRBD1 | TGTGCCAGTATTCCGACAGGGGACAATGAGCAGTTCTTC | CASIPTGDNEQFF
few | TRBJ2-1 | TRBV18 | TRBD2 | TGTGCCAGCTCACCTCCATTTGGAAGCGGGGGGATTGTGAATGAGCAGTTCTTC | CASSPPFGSGGIVNEQFF
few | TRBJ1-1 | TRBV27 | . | TGTGCCAGCAGTTCTGGACGGAGGGGAATATTTGAAGCTTTCTTT | CASSSGRRGIFEAFF
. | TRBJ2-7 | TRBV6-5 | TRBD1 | TGTGCCAGCAGCCCGCGACAGGGATTCTACGAGCAGTACTTC | CASSPRQGFYEQYF
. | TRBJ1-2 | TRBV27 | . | TGTGCCAGCAGGAACGCTCAAGCCTATGGCTACACCTTC | CASRNAQAYGYTF
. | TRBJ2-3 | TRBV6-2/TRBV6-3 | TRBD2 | TGTGCCAGCAGTTCGGGACTAGCGGGGGGGCTCGTCAAAGATACGCAGTATTTT | CASSSGLAGGLVKDTQYF
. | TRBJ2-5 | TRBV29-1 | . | TGCAGCGTTGGTAGTAGTATGGGGGGAGAGACCCAGTACTTC | CSVGSSMGGETQYF
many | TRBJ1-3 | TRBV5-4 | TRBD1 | TGTGCCAGCAGCTTGAAGACAGGGGGCCCTGGAAACACCATATATTTT | CASSLKTGGPGNTIYF
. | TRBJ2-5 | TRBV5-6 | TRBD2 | TGTGCCAGCAGCAGGACTAGCGGGGGACAAGAGACCCAGTACTTC | CASSRTSGGQETQYF
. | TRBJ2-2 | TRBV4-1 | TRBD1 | TGCGCCAGCAGCCAAGGGGACAGGGACGCCGGGGAGCTGTTTTTT | CASSQGDRDAGELFF
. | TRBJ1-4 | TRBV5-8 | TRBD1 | TGTGCCAGCAGCCAGGGACAGGGGGCGGATGAAAAACTGTTTTTT | CASSQGQGADEKLFF
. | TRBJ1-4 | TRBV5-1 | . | TGCGCCAGCAGCTTGGTAGGGGATCGGTCTGAAAAACTGTTTTTT | CASSLVGDRSEKLFF
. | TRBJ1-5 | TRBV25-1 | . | TGTGCCAGCAGTGATGAGGGATTTAGCAATCAGCCCCAGCATTTT | CASSDEGFSNQPQHF
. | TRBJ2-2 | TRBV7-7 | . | TGTGCTAGCAGCCCGAGACAGGGTGGAGGGACCGGGGAGCTGTTTTTT | CASSPRQGGGTGELFF
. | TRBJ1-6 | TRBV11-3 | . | TGTGCCAGCAGCTTAGCGTCGGTTAATTCACCCCTCCACTTT | CASSLASVNSPLHF
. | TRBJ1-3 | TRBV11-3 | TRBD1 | TGTGCCAGCAGCTTAGCCAGGGGGAACACCATATATTTT | CASSLARGNTIYF
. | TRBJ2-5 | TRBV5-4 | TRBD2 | TGTGCCAGCAGCTTAGGCGGGAGCTTTGAGACCCAGTACTTC | CASSLGGSFETQYF
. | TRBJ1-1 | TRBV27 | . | TGTGCCAGCAGTTTAGGGGGAGGCACTGAAGCTTTCTTT | CASSLGGGTEAFF
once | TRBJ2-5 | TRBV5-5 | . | TGTGCCAGCAGCTCCTCGTTACTAGAAGAGACCCAGTACTTC | CASSSSLLEETQYF
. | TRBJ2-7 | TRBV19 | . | TGTGCCAGTACCCGGGGGCAGGGGGGAGAGCAGTACTTC | CASTRGQGGEQYF
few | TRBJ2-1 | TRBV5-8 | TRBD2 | TGTGCCAGCAGCATCCTCACTAGCGCCTACAATGAGCAGTTCTTC | CASSILTSAYNEQFF
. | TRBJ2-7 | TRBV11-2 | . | TGTGCCAGCAGCTTAGACAGCTACGAGCAGTACTTC | CASSLDSYEQYF
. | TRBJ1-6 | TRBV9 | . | TGTGCCAGCAGCTCAGTTTCCAGCGATTATAATTCACCCCTCCACTTT | CASSSVSSDYNSPLHF
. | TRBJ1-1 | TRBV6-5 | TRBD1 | TGTGCCAGCAGTTGGGACAGGAACACTGAAGCTTTCTTT | CASSWDRNTEAFF
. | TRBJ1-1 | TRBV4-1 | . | TGCGCCAGCAGCCAAGATCTCGGGACTGAAGCTTTCTTT | CASSQDLGTEAFF
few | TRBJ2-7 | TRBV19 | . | TGTGCCAGTAGTACGGTGGGGGGCTACGAGCAGTACTTC | CASSTVGGYEQYF